This is a list of T cell receptor beta chains from one sample in a study of metastatic and nonmetastatic thyroid tumors. TCRdb re-called clones via MiXCR from the PCR reads. Of 15,000 to 20,000 clones listed, 34% were seen once; the top ten hold roughly 15%. Sequencing used tumor tissue. Receptors originate from a female donor with papillary thyroid cancer or a benign thyroid nodule (not recorded which). Some clones in this sample may be carry-over from other donors' samples. Each CDR3 is given with its conserved first and last residue. Each record gives: CDR3 DNA, CDR3 protein, J gene, D gene, V gene, clone size. A D gene is named only where the DNA matches it firmly. Not every row has a clone size; where given, it reads once, few, many or a size class.

DNA: TGTGCCAGCAGCCAAGATGAGGGAAGAAACACCATATATTTT
CDR3: CASSQDEGRNTIYF
J: TRBJ1-3
D: -
V: TRBV4-2
size: -

DNA: TGTGCCAGCAGCTTAAGGCAGGGATCCTACAATGAGCAGTTCTTC
CDR3: CASSLRQGSYNEQFF
J: TRBJ2-1
D: -
V: TRBV7-3
size: -

DNA: TGTGCCAGCAGAGCCGGACAGGAGAACTATGGCTACACCTTC
CDR3: CASRAGQENYGYTF
J: TRBJ1-2
D: TRBD1
V: TRBV2
size: medium-sized

DNA: TGTTCCAGCAAGGGTAGCGGGAGCCATACCTACAATGAGCAGTTCTTC
CDR3: CSSKGSGSHTYNEQFF
J: TRBJ2-1
D: TRBD2
V: TRBV2
size: -

DNA: TGTGCCTGGACAGGGACCGGGGAGCTGTTTTTT
CDR3: CAWTGTGELFF
J: TRBJ2-2
D: -
V: TRBV30
size: many

DNA: TGCAGTGCTACAGCGGGGGGGGCCCACGAGCAGTACTTC
CDR3: CSATAGGAHEQYF
J: TRBJ2-7
D: TRBD2
V: TRBV20-1
size: -

DNA: TGTGCCAGCAGCCCCGGACACCTAGAGCAGTACTTC
CDR3: CASSPGHLEQYF
J: TRBJ2-7
D: -
V: TRBV6-1
size: -

DNA: TGCAGTGCTAGAGTTGGGGGGAACACCGGGGAGCTGTTTTTT
CDR3: CSARVGGNTGELFF
J: TRBJ2-2
D: -
V: TRBV20-1
size: -

DNA: TGCAGTGCTAGAGGACAGTCCGGCCAGCATTTT
CDR3: CSARGQSGQHF
J: TRBJ1-5
D: -
V: TRBV20-1
size: -

DNA: TGTGCCAGCAGCCACGGACTAGCGGGAGTCACCGGGGAGCTGTTTTTT
CDR3: CASSHGLAGVTGELFF
J: TRBJ2-2
D: TRBD2
V: TRBV6-2/TRBV6-3
size: -

DNA: TGTGCCAGCAGCGCGGGAGTTACAGATACGCAGTATTTT
CDR3: CASSAGVTDTQYF
J: TRBJ2-3
D: -
V: TRBV9
size: many

DNA: TGTGCCAGCAGTACCCGGACTAGCGGCGAGCAGTACTTC
CDR3: CASSTRTSGEQYF
J: TRBJ2-7
D: TRBD2
V: TRBV6-1
size: -

DNA: TGTGCCAGCGCCAGGGACCTAAATCAGCCCCAGCATTTT
CDR3: CASARDLNQPQHF
J: TRBJ1-5
D: -
V: TRBV2
size: many

DNA: TGTGCCAGCAGTTACACAGAGACCCAGTACTTC
CDR3: CASSYTETQYF
J: TRBJ2-5
D: -
V: TRBV6-2/TRBV6-3
size: -

DNA: TGTGCCAGTAGTGGAGCGGCTCTGAGCAATCAGCCCCAGCATTTT
CDR3: CASSGAALSNQPQHF
J: TRBJ1-5
D: -
V: TRBV19
size: few

DNA: TGCGCCAGCAGCCAGGGACAGCCCTCGGGGGAGCAGTACTTC
CDR3: CASSQGQPSGEQYF
J: TRBJ2-7
D: TRBD1
V: TRBV5-1
size: -

DNA: TGTGCCAGCAGCTCCACAACTAGCGAGCAGTACTTC
CDR3: CASSSTTSEQYF
J: TRBJ2-7
D: -
V: TRBV11-2
size: -

DNA: TGTGCCAGCAGCTTAGCTCCAGGGGAGCTGTTTTTT
CDR3: CASSLAPGELFF
J: TRBJ2-2
D: -
V: TRBV7-2
size: few

DNA: TGCAGTGCCCGCGACAGGACTAACTATGGCTACACCTTC
CDR3: CSARDRTNYGYTF
J: TRBJ1-2
D: -
V: TRBV20-1
size: medium-sized

DNA: TGTGCCAGCAGCGTGGGACAGGTCTCCTACAATGAGCAGTTCTTC
CDR3: CASSVGQVSYNEQFF
J: TRBJ2-1
D: TRBD1
V: TRBV9
size: once

DNA: TGCGCCAGCAGCAATCACCTAGCGGGAGGGCCATACAATGAGCAGTTCTTC
CDR3: CASSNHLAGGPYNEQFF
J: TRBJ2-1
D: TRBD2
V: TRBV4-1
size: few

DNA: TGTGCCAGCAGCCCTGGACTAGGGGTCACAGATACGCAGTATTTT
CDR3: CASSPGLGVTDTQYF
J: TRBJ2-3
D: TRBD2
V: TRBV6-1
size: -

DNA: TGTGCCACCAGTGGGATCGGGGGGGAGTACGAGCAGTACTTC
CDR3: CATSGIGGEYEQYF
J: TRBJ2-7
D: TRBD2
V: TRBV24-1
size: few

DNA: TGTGCCAGCAGCCAGCGGGACAGGGGTTACGAGCAGTACTTC
CDR3: CASSQRDRGYEQYF
J: TRBJ2-7
D: TRBD1
V: TRBV4-2
size: -

DNA: TGTGCCAGCAGCTCGGGACTAGCGGGAGTCACAGATACGCAGTATTTT
CDR3: CASSSGLAGVTDTQYF
J: TRBJ2-3
D: TRBD2
V: TRBV5-8
size: many